The clone carrying this T cell receptor beta chain occurred many times. The target antigen is unknown. In TCRdb, the RT-PCR reads were re-called with MiXCR into one record per CDR3 protein. The table includes 700,000 to 800,000 distinct CDR3 sequences, approximately 18% detected once. The entry originates in a study of response to subunit inactivated influenza vaccine. Study results and limitations: It was the authors' suggestion that each seasonal influenza vaccination recruits few new T cells.

CDR3 size: 12 residues. Germline assignment: CDR1 SEHNR and CDR2 FQNEAQ (reference sequence). V was pared by 0 bases and J by 6 bases, with 6 bases between. This sequence joins TRBV7-9 and TRBJ2-7; D is undetermined. The sample here was PBMCs from blood, taken roughly 5 days after vaccination. The TCR sequence derives from a man aged 45-65 years who received an inactivated influenza vaccine. The CDR3 sequence is CASSLAVSEQYF. The CDR3 coding sequence is TGTGCCAGCAGCTTAGCGGTCTCCGAGCAGTACTTC.